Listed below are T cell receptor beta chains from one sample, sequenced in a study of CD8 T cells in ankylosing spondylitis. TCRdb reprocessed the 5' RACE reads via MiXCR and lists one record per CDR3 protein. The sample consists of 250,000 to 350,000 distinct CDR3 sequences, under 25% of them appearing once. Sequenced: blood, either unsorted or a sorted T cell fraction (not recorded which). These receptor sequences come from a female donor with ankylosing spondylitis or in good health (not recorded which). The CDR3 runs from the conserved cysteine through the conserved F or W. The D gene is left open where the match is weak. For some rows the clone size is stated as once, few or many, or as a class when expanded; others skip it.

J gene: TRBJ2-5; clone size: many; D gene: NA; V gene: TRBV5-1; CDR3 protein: CASSLGTQYQETQYF; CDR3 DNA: TGCGCCAGCAGCTTGGGGACACAGTACCAAGAGACCCAGTACTTC
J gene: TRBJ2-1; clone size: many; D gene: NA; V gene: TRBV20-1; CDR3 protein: CSASGTPFNEQFF; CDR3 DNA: TGCAGTGCTTCCGGGACTCCTTTTAATGAGCAGTTCTTC
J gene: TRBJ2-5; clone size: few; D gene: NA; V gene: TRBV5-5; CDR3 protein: CASSPVSSPQETQYF; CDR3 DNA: TGTGCCAGCAGCCCGGTTTCGTCCCCTCAAGAGACCCAGTACTTC
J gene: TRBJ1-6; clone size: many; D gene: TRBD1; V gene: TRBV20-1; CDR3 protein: CSAREDRESSPLHF; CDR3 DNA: TGCAGTGCTAGGGAAGACAGGGAAAGTTCACCCCTCCACTTT
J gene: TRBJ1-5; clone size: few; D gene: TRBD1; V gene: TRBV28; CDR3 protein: CASSSPTGSSNQPQHF; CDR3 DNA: TGTGCCAGCAGTTCTCCGACAGGGTCTAGCAATCAGCCCCAGCATTTT
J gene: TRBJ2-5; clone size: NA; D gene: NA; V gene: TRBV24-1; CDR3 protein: CATSDFETQYF; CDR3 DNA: TGTGCCACCAGTGATTTCGAGACCCAGTACTTC
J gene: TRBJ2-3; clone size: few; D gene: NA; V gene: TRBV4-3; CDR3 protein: CASRLKGGADTQYF; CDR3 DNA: TGCGCCAGCAGACTGAAGGGGGGCGCAGATACGCAGTATTTT
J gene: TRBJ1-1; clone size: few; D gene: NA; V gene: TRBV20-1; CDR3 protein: CSAGHQRTYMNTEAFF; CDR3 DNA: TGCAGTGCAGGCCATCAGAGAACCTATATGAACACTGAAGCTTTCTTT
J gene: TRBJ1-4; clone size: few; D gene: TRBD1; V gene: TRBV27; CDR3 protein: CASSGGQGIGEKLFF; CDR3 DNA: TGTGCCAGCAGTGGGGGACAGGGAATAGGTGAAAAACTGTTTTTT
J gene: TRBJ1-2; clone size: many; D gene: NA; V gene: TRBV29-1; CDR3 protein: CSYWGEYGYTF; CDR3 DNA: TGCAGCTACTGGGGGGAGTATGGCTACACCTTC
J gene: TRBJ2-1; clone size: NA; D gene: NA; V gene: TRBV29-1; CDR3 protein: CSVDLLVNEQFF; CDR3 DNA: TGCAGCGTGGACTTACTAGTTAATGAGCAGTTCTTC
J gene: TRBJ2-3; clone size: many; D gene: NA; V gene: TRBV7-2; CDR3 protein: CASSFTGSVTDTQYF; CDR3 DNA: TGTGCCAGCAGCTTCACGGGGTCCGTCACAGATACGCAGTATTTT
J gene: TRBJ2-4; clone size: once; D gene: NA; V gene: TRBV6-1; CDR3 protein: CASRAARFGKNIQYF; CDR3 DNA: TGTGCTAGCAGGGCTGCTCGGTTTGGGAAAAACATTCAGTACTTC
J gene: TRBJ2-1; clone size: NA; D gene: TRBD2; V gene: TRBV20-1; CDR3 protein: CSALLLAALYNEQFF; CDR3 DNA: TGCAGTGCCCTATTACTAGCGGCTCTTTACAATGAGCAGTTCTTC
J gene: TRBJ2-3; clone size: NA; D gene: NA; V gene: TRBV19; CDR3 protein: CASVSRGGLRTDTQYF; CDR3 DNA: TGTGCCAGTGTCTCCCGGGGCGGGCTTCGCACAGATACGCAGTATTTT
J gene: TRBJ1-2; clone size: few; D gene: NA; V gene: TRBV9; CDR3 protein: CASSGESGNYGYTF; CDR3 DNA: TGTGCCAGCAGCGGAGAGTCAGGAAACTATGGCTACACCTTC
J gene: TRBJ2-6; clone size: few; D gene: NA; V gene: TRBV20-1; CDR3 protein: CSAMGATAGANVLTF; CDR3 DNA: TGCAGTGCTATGGGGGCTACGGCCGGGGCCAACGTCCTGACTTTC
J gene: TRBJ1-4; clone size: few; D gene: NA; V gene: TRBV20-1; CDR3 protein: CSVSGDEKLFF; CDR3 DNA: TGCAGTGTGTCAGGGGATGAAAAACTGTTTTTT
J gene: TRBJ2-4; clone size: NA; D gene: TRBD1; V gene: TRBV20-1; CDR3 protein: CSASGTELAKNIQYF; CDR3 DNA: TGCAGTGCCTCAGGGACAGAACTAGCCAAAAACATTCAGTACTTC
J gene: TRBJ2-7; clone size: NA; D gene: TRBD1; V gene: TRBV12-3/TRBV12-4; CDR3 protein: CASSLSPPTGRSYEQYF; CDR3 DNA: TGTGCCAGCAGTTTAAGCCCTCCGACAGGGCGATCCTACGAGCAGTACTTC
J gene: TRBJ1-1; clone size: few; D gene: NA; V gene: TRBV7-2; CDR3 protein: CASTAMTEAFF; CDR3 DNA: TGTGCCAGCACCGCCATGACTGAAGCTTTCTTT
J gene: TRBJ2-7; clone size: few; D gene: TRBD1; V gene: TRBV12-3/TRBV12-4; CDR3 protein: CASSFVRRGQGYEQYF; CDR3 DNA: TGTGCCAGCAGTTTTGTCAGGAGGGGACAGGGATACGAGCAGTACTTC
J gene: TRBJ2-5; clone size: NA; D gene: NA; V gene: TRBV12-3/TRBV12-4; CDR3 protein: CASSRRTLGETQYF; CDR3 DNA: TGTGCCAGCAGTCGCCGGACTTTGGGAGAGACCCAGTACTTC
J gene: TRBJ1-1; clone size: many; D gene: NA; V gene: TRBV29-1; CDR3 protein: CSARTPSNTEAFF; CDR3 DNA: TGCAGCGCTCGGACTCCAAGTAACACTGAAGCTTTCTTT
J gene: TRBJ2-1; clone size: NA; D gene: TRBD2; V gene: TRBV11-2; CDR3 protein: CASRRTSGSSTYNEQFF; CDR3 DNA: TGTGCCAGCCGCCGGACTAGCGGGAGTTCCACCTACAATGAGCAGTTCTTC
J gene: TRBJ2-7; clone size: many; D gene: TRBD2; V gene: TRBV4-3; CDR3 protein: CASSNTHSSGSVHEQYF; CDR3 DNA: TGCGCCAGCAGCAACACACATTCTAGCGGGAGTGTACACGAGCAGTACTTC
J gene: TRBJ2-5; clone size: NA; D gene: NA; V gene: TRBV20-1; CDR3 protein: CSAEVPGYGTQYF; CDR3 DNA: TGCAGTGCTGAGGTCCCCGGATACGGGACCCAGTACTTC
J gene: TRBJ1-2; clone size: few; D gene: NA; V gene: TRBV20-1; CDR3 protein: CSASPSVFGYGYTF; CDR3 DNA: TGCAGTGCTAGTCCTTCCGTGTTCGGCTATGGCTACACCTTC
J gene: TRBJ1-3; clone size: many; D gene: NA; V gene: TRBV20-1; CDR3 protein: CSARPSGNTIYF; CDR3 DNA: TGCAGTGCGAGGCCCTCTGGAAACACCATATATTTT
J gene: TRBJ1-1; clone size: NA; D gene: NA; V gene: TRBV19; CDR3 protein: CASTRGLGRGTEAFF; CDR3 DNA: TGTGCCAGTACCCGCGGGTTGGGGCGCGGCACTGAAGCTTTCTTT
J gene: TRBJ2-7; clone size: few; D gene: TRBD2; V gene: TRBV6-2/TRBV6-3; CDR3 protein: CASRPGLAGYEQYF; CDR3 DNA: TGTGCCAGCAGACCTGGACTAGCGGGCTACGAGCAGTACTTC
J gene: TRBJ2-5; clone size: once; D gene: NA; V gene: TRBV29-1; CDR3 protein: CSVMEGVETQCF; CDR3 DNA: TGCAGCGTCATGGAGGGAGTGGAGACCCAGTGCTTC
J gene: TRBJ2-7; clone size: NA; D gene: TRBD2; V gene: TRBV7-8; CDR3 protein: CASSLITSGVDSEQYF; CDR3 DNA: TGTGCCAGCAGCTTAATTACTAGCGGGGTCGATAGCGAGCAGTACTTC
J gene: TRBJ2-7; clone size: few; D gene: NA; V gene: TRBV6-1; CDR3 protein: CASSPLRGSTYEQYF; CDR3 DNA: TGTGCCAGCAGCCCACTCCGGGGGTCAACCTACGAGCAGTACTTC
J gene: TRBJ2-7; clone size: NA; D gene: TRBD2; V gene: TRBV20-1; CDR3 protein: CSALVPGLAGRYEQYF; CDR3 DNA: TGCAGTGCTCTCGTCCCGGGACTAGCGGGACGTTACGAGCAGTACTTC
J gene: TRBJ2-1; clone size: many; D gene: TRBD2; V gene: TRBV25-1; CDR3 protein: CASSSRTSSYNEQFF; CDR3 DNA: TGTGCCAGCAGTTCGCGGACTAGTTCCTACAATGAGCAGTTCTTC
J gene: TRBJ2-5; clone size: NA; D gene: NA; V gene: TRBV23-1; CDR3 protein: CASSQLALQETQYF; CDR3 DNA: TGCGCCAGCAGTCAATTGGCTCTTCAAGAGACCCAGTACTTC
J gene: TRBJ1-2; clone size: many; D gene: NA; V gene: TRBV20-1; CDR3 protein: CSAFLSGGYTF; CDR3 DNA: TGCAGTGCTTTCTTATCGGGAGGCTACACCTTC
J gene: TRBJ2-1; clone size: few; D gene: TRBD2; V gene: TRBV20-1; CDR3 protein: CSASRGSSGIFNEQFF; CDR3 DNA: TGCAGTGCTAGCCGAGGATCTAGCGGGATTTTCAATGAGCAGTTCTTC
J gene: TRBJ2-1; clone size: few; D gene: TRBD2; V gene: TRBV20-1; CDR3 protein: CSATGGDNEQFF; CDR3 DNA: TGCAGTGCCACCGGGGGGGACAATGAGCAGTTCTTC
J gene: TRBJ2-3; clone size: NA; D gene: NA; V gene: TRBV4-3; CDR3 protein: CASSFRQRDTQYF; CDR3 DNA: TGCGCCAGCAGTTTTCGGCAGCGGGATACGCAGTATTTT